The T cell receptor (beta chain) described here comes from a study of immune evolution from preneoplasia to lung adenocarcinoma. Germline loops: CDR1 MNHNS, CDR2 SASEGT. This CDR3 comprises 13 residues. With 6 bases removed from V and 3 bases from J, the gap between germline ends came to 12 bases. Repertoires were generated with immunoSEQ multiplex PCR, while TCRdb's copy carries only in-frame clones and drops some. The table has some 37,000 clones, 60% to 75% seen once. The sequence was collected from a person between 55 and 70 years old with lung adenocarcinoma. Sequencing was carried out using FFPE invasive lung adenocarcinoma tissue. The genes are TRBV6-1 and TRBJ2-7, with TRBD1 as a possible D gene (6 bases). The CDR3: CASSLGQFYEQYF. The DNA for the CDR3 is TGTGCCAGCAGCCTCGGACAGTTCTACGAGCAGTACTTC.